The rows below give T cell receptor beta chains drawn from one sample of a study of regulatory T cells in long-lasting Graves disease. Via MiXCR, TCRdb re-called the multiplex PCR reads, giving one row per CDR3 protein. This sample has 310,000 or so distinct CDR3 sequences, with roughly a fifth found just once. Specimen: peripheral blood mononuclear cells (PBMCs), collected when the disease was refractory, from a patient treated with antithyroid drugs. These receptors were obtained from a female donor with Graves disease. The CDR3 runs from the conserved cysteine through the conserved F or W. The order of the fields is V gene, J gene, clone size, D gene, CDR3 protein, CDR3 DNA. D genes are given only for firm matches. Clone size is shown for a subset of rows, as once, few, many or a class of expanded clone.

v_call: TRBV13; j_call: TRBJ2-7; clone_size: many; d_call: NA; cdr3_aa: CASSVRRTASDEQYF; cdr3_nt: TGTGCCAGCAGCGTCCGAAGGACGGCCTCCGACGAGCAGTACTTC
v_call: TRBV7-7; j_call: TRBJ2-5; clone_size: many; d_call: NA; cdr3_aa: CASSLGWRETQYF; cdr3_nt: TGTGCTAGCAGCTTAGGATGGAGGGAGACCCAGTACTTC
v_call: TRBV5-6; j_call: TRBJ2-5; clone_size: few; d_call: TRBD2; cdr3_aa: CASSPSESGEETQYF; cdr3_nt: TGTGCCAGCAGCCCATCGGAGAGCGGGGAAGAGACCCAGTACTTC
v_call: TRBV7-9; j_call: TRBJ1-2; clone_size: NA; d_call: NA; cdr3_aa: CASSLGARDGYGYTF; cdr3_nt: TGTGCCAGCAGCTTAGGGGCCCGGGACGGCTATGGCTACACCTTC
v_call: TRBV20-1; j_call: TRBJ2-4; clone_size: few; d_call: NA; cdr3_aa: CSAPGTGGGGIQYF; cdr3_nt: TGCAGTGCCCCCGGAACAGGGGGGGGGGGAATTCAGTACTTC
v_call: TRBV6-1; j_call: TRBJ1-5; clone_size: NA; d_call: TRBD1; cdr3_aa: CASSPGQGTEPQHF; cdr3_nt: TGTGCCAGCAGTCCGGGACAGGGGACGGAGCCCCAGCATTTT
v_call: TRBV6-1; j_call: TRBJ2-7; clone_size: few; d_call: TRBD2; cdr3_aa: CASSPTSGKLYF; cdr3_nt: TGTGCCAGCAGCCCGACTAGCGGGAAGTTGTACTTC
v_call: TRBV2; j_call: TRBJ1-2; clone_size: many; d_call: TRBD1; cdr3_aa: CASSPDRAFDYGYTF; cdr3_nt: TGTGCCAGCAGTCCAGACAGGGCGTTTGACTATGGCTACACCTTC
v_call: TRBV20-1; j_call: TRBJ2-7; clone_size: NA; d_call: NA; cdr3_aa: CSAPTPPPFYEQYF; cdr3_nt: TGCAGTGCCCCCACCCCCCCCCCATTTTACGAGCAGTACTTC
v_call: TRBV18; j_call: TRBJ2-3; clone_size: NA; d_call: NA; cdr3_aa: CASSPPVGVGTDTQYF; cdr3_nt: TGTGCCAGCTCACCACCGGTCGGGGTCGGCACAGATACGCAGTATTTT
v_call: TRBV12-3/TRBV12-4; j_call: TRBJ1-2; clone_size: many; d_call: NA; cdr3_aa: CASSFGQGIGYTF; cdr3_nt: TGTGCCAGCAGTTTTGGGCAGGGTATTGGCTACACCTTC
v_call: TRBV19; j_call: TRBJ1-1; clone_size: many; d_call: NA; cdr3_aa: CASSIALRTEAFF; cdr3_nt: TGTGCCAGTAGTATCGCCTTACGGACTGAAGCTTTCTTT